This T cell receptor (beta chain) was recovered during a study of blood T cells in healthy people across ages. Findings and caveats of the study: With age, beta diversity per million T cells declined roughly linearly, significantly by over 35. There were more naive CD4+ cells and higher diversity in long-lived donors than in aged donors. Estimates based on one million T cells were treated as lower bounds.

As to this clonotype: The antigen remains undetermined.

Germline assignment: CDR1 MNHNY and CDR2 SVGAGI (reference sequence). The CDR3 has 14 amino acids. Losses at the gene ends were 6 bases for V and 6 bases for J; bases not matched to a gene: 7. The authors ran a second PCR of roughly 6 to 12 cycles using a sample-barcoded 5' primer and a J-beta primer mix. A single record per CDR3 protein comes from TCRdb applying MiXCR to the 5' RACE reads. The sample has 710,000 or so distinct CDR3 sequences, about 32% seen once. The source of this sequence is a woman aged 80 or over in good health. The source material was blood. V usage is TRBV6-6 and J usage is TRBJ2-1, with 8 bases lining up with TRBD1. CDR3 bases: TGTGCCAGCAGAACCGGTACAGGGGGCAATGAGCAGTTCTTC. Amino acids: CASRTGTGGNEQFF.